This paragraph covers one T cell receptor beta chain sequence. This entry is derived from a study of blood T cell repertoires in COVID-19. Trimming shortened V by 5 bases and J by 2 bases, and 12 bases separated the two germline ends. Per the germline V gene, CDR1 is LGHDT and CDR2 is YNNKEL (reference sequence). This CDR3 has 14 amino acids. Study processing details: Reference gene primer amplification yielded estimated nucleated cell counts. The assay was immunoSEQ multiplex PCR, and TCRdb's table has in-frame clones only and misses some. The D gene and trimming were derived from the DNA, and the V and J assignments and clone size from that table. This sample has 190,000 or so clones; roughly 78% occur once, and the top ten carry 2.5% to 3%.

Source material: peripheral blood. This chain joins TRBV3-1 (or the pseudogene TRBV3-2) and TRBJ1-2, with a tentative D call TRBD1 (5 bases). This TCR was sampled from an elderly woman with active or convalescent COVID-19. The CDR3 DNA is TGTGCCAGCAGCGTCAGACAGATAAACTATGGCTACACCTTC. This codes for CASSVRQINYGYTF.